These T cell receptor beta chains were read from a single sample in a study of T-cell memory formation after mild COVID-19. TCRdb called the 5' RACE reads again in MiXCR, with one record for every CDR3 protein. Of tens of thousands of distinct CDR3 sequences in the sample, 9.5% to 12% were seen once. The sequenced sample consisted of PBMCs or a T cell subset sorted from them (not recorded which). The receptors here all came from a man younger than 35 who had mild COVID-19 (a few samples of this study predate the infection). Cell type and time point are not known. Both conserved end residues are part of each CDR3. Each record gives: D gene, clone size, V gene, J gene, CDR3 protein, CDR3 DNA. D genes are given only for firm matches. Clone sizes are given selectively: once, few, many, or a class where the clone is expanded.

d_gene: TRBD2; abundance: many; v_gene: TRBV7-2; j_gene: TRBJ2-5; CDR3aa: CASRAGTSVETQYF; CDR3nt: TGTGCCAGCAGGGCCGGGACTAGCGTCGAGACCCAGTACTTC
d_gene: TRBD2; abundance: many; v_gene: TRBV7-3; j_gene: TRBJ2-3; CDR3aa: CASSLYPHTTAGGGTQYF; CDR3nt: TGTGCCAGCAGCTTATATCCCCACACTACTGCGGGGGGGGGTACGCAGTATTTT
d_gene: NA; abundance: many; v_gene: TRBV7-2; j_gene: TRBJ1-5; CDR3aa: CASSLMGQPQHF; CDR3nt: TGTGCCAGCAGCTTGATGGGACAGCCCCAGCATTTT
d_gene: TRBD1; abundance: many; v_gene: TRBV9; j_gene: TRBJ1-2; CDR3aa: CASSAGTGQGNYGYTF; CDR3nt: TGTGCCAGCAGCGCTGGGACGGGACAGGGGAACTATGGCTACACCTTC
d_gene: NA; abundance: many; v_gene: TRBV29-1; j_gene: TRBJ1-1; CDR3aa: CSVTNTEAFF; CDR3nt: TGCAGCGTGACGAACACTGAAGCTTTCTTT
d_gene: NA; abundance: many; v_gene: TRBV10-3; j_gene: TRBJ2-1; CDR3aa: CAIAETARPLAGSYNEQFF; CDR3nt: TGTGCCATCGCGGAGACCGCAAGACCTTTGGCTGGCTCCTACAATGAGCAGTTCTTC
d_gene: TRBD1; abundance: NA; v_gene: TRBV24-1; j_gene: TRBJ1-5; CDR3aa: CATRGQGNQPQHF; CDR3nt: TGTGCCACCAGAGGACAGGGGAACCAGCCCCAGCATTTT
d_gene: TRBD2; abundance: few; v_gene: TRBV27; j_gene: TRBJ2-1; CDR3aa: CASSSLQRGSYNEQFF; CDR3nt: TGTGCCAGCAGTTCACTACAGCGGGGGTCCTACAATGAGCAGTTCTTC
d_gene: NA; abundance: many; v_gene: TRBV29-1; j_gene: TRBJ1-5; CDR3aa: CSVGAGEYQPQHF; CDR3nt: TGCAGCGTTGGAGCAGGGGAGTATCAGCCCCAGCATTTT
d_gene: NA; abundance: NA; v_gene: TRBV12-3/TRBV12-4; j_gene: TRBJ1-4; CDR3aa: CASSLGINEKLFF; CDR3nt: TGTGCCAGCAGTTTAGGGATAAATGAAAAACTGTTTTTT
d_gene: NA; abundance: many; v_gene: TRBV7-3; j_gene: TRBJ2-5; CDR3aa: CASSLGGGLQETQYF; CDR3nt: TGTGCCAGCAGCTTAGGCGGGGGCCTCCAAGAGACCCAGTACTTC
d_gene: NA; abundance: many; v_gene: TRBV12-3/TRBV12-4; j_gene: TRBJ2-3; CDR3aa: CASSLGQTDTQYF; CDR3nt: TGTGCCAGCAGTTTAGGACAGACAGATACGCAGTATTTT
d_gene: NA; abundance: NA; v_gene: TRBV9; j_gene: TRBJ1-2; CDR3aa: CASSEGNGYTF; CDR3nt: TGTGCCAGCAGCGAGGGGAATGGCTACACCTTC
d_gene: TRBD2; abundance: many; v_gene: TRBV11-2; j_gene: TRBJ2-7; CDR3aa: CASGTSGGVYEQYF; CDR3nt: TGTGCCAGCGGTACTAGCGGGGGCGTCTACGAGCAGTACTTC
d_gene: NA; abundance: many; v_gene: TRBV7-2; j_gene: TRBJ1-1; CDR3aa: CASSPRFLNTEAFF; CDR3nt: TGTGCCAGCAGCCCCAGGTTCCTGAACACTGAAGCTTTCTTT
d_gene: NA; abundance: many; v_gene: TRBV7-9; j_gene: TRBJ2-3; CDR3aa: CASSPLGGGQDTQYF; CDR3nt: TGTGCCAGCAGCCCCTTGGGGGGGGGGCAGGATACGCAGTATTTT
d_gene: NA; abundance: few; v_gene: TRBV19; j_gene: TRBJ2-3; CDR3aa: CASSINRGASTDTQYF; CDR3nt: TGTGCCAGTAGTATAAATCGGGGGGCTAGCACAGATACGCAGTATTTT
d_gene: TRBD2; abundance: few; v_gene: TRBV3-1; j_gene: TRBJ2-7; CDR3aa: CASNPSYSGGPHEQYF; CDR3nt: TGTGCCAGCAACCCGTCGTATAGCGGGGGGCCGCACGAGCAGTACTTC
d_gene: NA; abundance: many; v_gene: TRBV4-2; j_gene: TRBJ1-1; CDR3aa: CASSQDAGKSTEAFF; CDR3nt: TGTGCCAGCAGCCAAGATGCGGGGAAGAGTACTGAAGCTTTCTTT
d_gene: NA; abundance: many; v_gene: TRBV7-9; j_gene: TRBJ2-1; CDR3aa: CASSFGTYNEQFF; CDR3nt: TGTGCCAGCAGCTTTGGTACCTACAATGAGCAGTTCTTC
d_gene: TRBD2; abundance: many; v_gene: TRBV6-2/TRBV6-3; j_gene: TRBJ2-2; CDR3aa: CATGGLAYTGELFF; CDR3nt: TGTGCCACGGGTGGACTAGCGTACACCGGGGAGCTGTTTTTT
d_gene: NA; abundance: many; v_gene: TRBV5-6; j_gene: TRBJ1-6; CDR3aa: CASSLFGMSSYNSPLHF; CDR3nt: TGTGCCAGCAGCTTGTTCGGGATGAGCTCCTATAATTCACCCCTCCACTTT
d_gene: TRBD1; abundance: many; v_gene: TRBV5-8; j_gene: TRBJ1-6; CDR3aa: CASSFGQVYSPLHF; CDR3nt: TGTGCCAGCAGCTTCGGACAGGTCTATTCACCCCTCCACTTT
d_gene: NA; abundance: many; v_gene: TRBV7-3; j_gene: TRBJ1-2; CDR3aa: CASSLMEGGGYTF; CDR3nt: TGTGCCAGCAGCTTAATGGAGGGCGGTGGCTACACCTTC
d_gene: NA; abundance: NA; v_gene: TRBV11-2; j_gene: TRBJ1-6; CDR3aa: CASSAKDNSPLHF; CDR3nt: TGTGCCAGCAGCGCGAAGGATAATTCACCCCTCCACTTT